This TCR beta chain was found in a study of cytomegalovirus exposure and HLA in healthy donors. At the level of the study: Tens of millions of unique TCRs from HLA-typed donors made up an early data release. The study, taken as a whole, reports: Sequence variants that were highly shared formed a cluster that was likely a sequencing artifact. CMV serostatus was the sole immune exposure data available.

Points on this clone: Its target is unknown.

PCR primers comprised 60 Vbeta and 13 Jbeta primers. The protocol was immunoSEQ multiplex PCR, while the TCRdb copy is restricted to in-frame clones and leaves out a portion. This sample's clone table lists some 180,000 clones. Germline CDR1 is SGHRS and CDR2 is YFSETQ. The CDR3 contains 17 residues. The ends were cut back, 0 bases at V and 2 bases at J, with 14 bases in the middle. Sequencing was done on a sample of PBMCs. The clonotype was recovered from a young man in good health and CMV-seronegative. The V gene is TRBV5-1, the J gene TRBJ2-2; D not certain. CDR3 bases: TGCGCCAGCAGCTTGGTCTTTCAGGTCGGAAACACCGGGGAGCTGTTTTTT. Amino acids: CASSLVFQVGNTGELFF.